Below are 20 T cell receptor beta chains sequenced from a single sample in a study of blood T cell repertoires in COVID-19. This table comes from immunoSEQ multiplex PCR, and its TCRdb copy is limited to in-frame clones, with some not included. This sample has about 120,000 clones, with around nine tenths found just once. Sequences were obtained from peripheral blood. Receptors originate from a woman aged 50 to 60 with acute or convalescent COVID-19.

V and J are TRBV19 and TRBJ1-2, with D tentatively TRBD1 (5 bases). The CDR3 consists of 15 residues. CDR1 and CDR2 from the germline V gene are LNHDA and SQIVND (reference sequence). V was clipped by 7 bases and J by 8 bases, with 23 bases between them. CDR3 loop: CASKSLVAGPGGYTF. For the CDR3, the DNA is TGTGCCAGTAAATCCCTTGTTGCGGGGCCGGGAGGCTACACCTTC.

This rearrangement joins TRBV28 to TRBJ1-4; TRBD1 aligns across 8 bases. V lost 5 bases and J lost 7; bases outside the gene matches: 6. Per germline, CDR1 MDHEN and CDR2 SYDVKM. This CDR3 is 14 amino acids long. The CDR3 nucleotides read TGTGCCAGCAGTCGACAGGGGATTGCTGAAAAACTGTTTTTT. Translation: CASSRQGIAEKLFF.

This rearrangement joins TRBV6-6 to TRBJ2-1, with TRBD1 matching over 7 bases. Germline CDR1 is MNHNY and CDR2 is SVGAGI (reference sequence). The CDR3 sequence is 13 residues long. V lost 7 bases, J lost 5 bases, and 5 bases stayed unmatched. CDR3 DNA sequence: TGTGCCAGCACTAACAGGGGCGACAATGAGCAGTTCTTC. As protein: CASTNRGDNEQFF.

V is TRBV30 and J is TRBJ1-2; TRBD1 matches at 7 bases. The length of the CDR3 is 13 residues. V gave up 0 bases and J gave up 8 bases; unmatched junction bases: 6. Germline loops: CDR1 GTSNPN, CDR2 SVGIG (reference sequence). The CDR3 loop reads CAWSVQGPEGYTF. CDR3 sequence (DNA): TGTGCCTGGAGTGTACAGGGGCCGGAGGGCTACACCTTC. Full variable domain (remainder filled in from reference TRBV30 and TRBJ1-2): SQTIHQWPATLVQPVGSPLSLECTVEGTSNPNLYWYRQAAGRGLQLLFYSVGIGQISSEVPQNLSASRPQDRQFILSSKKLLLSDSGFYLCAWSVQGPEGYTFGSGTRLTVV.

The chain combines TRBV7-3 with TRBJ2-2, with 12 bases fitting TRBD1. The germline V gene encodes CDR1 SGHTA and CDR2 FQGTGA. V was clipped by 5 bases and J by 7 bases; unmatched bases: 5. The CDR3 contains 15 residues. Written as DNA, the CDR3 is TGTGCCAGCAGCACGGGACAGGGGGCCGGCGGGGAGCTGTTTTTT. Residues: CASSTGQGAGGELFF.

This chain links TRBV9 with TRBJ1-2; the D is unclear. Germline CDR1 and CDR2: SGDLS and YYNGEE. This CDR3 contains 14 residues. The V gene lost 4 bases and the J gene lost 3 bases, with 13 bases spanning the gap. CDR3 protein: CASSPRIADYGYTF. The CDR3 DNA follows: TGTGCCAGCAGCCCCAGGATTGCTGACTATGGCTACACCTTC.

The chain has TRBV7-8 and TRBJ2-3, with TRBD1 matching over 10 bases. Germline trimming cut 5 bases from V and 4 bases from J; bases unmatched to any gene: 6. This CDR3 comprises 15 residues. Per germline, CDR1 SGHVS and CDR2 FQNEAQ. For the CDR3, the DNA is TGTGCCAGCAGCCCTCGGGACAGGGGCCCAGATACGCAGTATTTT. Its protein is CASSPRDRGPDTQYF. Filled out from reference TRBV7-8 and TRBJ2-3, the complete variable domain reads GAGVSQSPRYKVAKRGQDVALRCDPISGHVSLFWYQQALGQGPEFLTYFQNEAQLDKSGLPSDRFFAERPEGSVSTLKIQRTQQEDSAVYLCASSPRDRGPDTQYFGPGTRLTVL.

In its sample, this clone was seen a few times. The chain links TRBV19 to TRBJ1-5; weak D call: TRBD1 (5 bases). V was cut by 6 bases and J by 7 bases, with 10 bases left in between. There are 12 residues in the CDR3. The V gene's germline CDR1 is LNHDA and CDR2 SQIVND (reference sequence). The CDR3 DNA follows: TGTGCCAGTAGCAGGGAAGGCCAGCCCCAGCATTTT. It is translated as CASSREGQPQHF.

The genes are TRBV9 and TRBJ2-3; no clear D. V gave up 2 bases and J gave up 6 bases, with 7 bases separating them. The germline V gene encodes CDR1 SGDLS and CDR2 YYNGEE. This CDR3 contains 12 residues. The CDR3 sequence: CASSVTRDTQYF. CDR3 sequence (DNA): TGTGCCAGCAGCGTGACGCGGGATACGCAGTATTTT.

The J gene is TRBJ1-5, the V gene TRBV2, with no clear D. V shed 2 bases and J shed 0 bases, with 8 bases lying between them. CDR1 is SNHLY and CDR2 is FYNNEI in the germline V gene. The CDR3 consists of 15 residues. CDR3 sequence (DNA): TGTGCCAGCAGTGAACCCTCCTATAGCAATCAGCCCCAGCATTTT. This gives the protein CASSEPSYSNQPQHF.

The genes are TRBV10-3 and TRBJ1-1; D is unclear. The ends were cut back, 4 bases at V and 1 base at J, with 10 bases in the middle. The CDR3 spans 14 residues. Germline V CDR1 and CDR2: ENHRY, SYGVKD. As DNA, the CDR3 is TGTGCCATCAGTGTGGGCAGTTCGAACACTGAAGCTTTCTTT. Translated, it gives CAISVGSSNTEAFF.

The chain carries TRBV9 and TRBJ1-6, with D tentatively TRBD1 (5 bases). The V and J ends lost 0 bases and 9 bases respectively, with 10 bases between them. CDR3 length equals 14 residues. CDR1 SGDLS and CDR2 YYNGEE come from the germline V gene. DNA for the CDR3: TGTGCCAGCAGCGTAGCTCAGGGTACTTCACCCCTCCACTTT. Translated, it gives CASSVAQGTSPLHF.

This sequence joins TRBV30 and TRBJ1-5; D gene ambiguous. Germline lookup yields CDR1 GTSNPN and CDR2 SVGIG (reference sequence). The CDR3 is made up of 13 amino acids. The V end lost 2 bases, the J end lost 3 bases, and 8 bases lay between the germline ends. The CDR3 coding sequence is TGTGCCTGGAGTCGGCAGGACAATCAGCCCCAGCATTTT. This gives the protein CAWSRQDNQPQHF.

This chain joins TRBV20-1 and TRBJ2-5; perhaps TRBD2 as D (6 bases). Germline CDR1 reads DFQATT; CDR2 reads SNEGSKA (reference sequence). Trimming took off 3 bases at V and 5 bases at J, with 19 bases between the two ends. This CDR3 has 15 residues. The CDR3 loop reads CSASEFQGLAETQYF. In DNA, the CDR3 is TGCAGTGCTAGTGAATTTCAGGGTCTAGCGGAGACCCAGTACTTC.

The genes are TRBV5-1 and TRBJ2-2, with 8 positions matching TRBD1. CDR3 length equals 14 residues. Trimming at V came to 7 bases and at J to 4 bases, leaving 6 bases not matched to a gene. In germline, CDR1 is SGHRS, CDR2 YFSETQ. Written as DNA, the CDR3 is TGCGCCAGCGGATTGACAGGGGCCACCGGGGAGCTGTTTTTT. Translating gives CASGLTGATGELFF.

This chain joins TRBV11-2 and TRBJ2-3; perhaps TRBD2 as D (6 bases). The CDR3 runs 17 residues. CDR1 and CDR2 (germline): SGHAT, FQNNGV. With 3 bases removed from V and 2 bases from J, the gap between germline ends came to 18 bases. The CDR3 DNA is TGTGCCAGCAGCTTTTATCCCGCGTGGGGGGACACAGATACGCAGTATTTT. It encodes CASSFYPAWGDTDTQYF.

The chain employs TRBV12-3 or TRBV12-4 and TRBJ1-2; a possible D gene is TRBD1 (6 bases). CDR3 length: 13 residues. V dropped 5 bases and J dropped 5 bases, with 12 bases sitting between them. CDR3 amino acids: CASSRDIGYGYTF. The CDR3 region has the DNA TGTGCCAGCAGTAGGGACATCGGGTATGGCTACACCTTC.

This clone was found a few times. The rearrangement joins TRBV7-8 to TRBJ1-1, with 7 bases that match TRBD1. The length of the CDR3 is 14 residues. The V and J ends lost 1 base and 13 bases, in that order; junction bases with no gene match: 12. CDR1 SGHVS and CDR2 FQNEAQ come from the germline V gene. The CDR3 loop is CASSLGDRTSVGFF. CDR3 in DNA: TGTGCCAGCAGCTTAGGGGACAGAACATCTGTGGGTTTCTTT.

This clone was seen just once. The CDR3 region is CASSEDGQRLTSGNTIYF. The DNA of the CDR3 is TGTGCCAGCAGTGAAGATGGCCAGAGACTGACCTCTGGAAACACCATATATTTT. The J gene is TRBJ1-3, the V gene TRBV6-1; D is undetermined. V lost 1 base to trimming and J lost 0 bases, with 16 bases between them. The germline V gene encodes CDR1 MNHNS and CDR2 SASEGT. This CDR3 comprises 18 residues.

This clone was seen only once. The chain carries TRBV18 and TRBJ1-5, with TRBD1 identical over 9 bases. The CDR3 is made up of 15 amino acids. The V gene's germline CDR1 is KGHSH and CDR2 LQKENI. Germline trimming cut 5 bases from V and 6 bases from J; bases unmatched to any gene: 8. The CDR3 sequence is CASSFRDREGQPQHF. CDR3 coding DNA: TGTGCCAGCTCATTCCGGGACAGGGAGGGTCAGCCCCAGCATTTT. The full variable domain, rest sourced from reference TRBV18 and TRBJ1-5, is NAGVMQNPRHLVRRRGQEARLRCSPMKGHSHVYWYRQLPEEGLKFMVYLQKENIIDESGMPKERFSAEFPKEGPSILRIQQVVRGDSAAYFCASSFRDREGQPQHFGDGTRLSIL.